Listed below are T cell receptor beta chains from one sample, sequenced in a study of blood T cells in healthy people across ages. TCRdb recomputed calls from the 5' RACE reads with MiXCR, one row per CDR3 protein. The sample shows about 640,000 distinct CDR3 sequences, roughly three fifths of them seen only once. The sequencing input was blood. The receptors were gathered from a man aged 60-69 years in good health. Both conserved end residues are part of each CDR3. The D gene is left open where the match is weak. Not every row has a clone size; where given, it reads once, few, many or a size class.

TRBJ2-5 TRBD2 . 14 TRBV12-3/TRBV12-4 TGTGCCAGCAGTCCTACGACTAGCGGAGAGACCCAGTACTTC CASSPTTSGETQYF
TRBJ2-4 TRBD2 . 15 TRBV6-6 TGTGCCAGCGCCCACCCTCGCGGGGGGGTTGACATTCAGTACTTC CASAHPRGGVDIQYF
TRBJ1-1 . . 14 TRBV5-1 TGCGCCAGCACCTTAGCACAGGCGAACACTGAAGCTTTCTTT CASTLAQANTEAFF
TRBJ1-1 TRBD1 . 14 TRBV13 TGTGCCAGCAGCGGGGGACAGCCGAACACTAAAGCTTTCTTT CASSGGQPNTKAFF
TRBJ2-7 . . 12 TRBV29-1 TGCAGCGTTGCTTCTCAGGGACCTGAGCAGTACTTC CSVASQGPEQYF
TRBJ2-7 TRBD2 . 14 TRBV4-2 TGTGCCAGCAGACCTACTAGCGGCGCCTACGAGCAGTACTTC CASRPTSGAYEQYF
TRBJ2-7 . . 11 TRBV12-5 TGTGCTAGTGGTCTGGAAGTCGAGCAGTACTTC CASGLEVEQYF
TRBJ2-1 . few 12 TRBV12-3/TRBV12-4 TGTGCCAGCAGTGTGTCCAACAATGAGCAGTTCTTC CASSVSNNEQFF
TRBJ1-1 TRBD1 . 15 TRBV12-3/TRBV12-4 TGTGCCAGCAGCCTCGGGACAGGGGGCCGCACTGAAGCTTTCTTT CASSLGTGGRTEAFF
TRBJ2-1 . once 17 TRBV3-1 TGTGCCAGCAGCCATTCCGGGACCCCCAGCTCCTACAATGAGCAGTTCTTC CASSHSGTPSSYNEQFF
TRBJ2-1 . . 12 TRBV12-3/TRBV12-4 TGTGCCAGCACCAATGGTTCACATGAGCAGTTCTTC CASTNGSHEQFF
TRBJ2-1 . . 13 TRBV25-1 TGTGTCAGCAGTGCTCAGATATACAATGAGCAGTTCTTC CVSSAQIYNEQFF
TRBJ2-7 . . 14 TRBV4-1 TGCGCCAGCAGCCAAGACCCAGGGTCCTACGAGCAGTACTTC CASSQDPGSYEQYF
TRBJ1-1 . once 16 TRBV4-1 TGCGCCAGCAGCCCCGGGGGGCATGGAATGAACACTGAAGCTTTCTTT CASSPGGHGMNTEAFF
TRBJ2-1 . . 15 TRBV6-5 TGTGCCAGCAGTTACTCCAGACAGGCCTACAATGAGCAGTTCTTC CASSYSRQAYNEQFF
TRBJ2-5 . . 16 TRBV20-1 TGCAGTGCTAGGAGAAGGTTACGCACTAAACAAGAGACCCAGTACTTC CSARRRLRTKQETQYF
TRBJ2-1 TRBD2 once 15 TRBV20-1 TGCAGTGCTAGACCGAGTAGCGGGGTCTACAATGAGCAGTTCTTC CSARPSSGVYNEQFF
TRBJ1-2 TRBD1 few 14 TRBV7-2 TGTGCCAGCAGCCCAGGCCGCAGGGGGCATGGCTACACCTTC CASSPGRRGHGYTF
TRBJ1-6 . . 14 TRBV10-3 TGTGCCATCAGTGAGGCCGGATCAGATTCACCCCTCCACTTT CAISEAGSDSPLHF
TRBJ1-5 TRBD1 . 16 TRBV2 TGTGCCAGCCGAAGCGGACAGGGGGCTAGCAATCAGCCCCAGCATTTT CASRSGQGASNQPQHF
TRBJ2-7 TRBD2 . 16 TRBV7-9 TGTGCCAGCAGCTCTGGGGTAGCGGGGCGAACCTACGAGCAGTACTTC CASSSGVAGRTYEQYF
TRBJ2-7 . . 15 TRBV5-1 TGCGCCAGTAGACCCCAGGCCGGACGCTCCTACGAGCAGTACTTC CASRPQAGRSYEQYF
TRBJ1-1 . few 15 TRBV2 TGTGCCAGCAGTGAAATAAGGGTATCGAACACTGAAGCTTTCTTT CASSEIRVSNTEAFF
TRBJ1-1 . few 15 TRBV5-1 TGCGCCAGCAGCTGGGGGGCGGGGGGTAACACTGAAGCTTTCTTT CASSWGAGGNTEAFF
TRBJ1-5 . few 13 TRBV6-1 TGTGCCAGCAGTAACCCTGGGGATCAGCCCCAGCATTTT CASSNPGDQPQHF
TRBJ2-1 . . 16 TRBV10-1 TGCGCCAGCAGTCAAGATCGCAAAGGGGTTAGCAATGAGCAGTTCTTC CASSQDRKGVSNEQFF
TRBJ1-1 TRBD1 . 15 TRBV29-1 TGCAGCGTTGAAGGGGAAGGGGGCGCGGTCACTGAAGCTTTCTTT CSVEGEGGAVTEAFF
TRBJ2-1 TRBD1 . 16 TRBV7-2 TGTGCCAGCAGCCGGACAGGGGTTCTGTACCTAGCTGAGCAGTTCTTC CASSRTGVLYLAEQFF
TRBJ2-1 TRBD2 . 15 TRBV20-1 TGCAGTGCTATCCCGGCTAGCGGGGGGGACAATGAGCAGTTCTTC CSAIPASGGDNEQFF
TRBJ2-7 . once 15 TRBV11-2 TGTGCCAGCAGCTTAAATGCGGCCACCTCCTACGAGCAGTACTTC CASSLNAATSYEQYF
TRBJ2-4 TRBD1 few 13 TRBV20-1 TGCAGTGCTACGGACAGGGTCAGAAACATTCAGTACTTC CSATDRVRNIQYF
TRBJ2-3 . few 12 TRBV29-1 TGCAGCTTCTCCGGGTACGAAGATACGCAGTATTTT CSFSGYEDTQYF
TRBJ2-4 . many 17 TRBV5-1 TGCGCCAGCAGCTTGGAACGGGGGTCCTTAGCCAAAAACATTCAGTACTTC CASSLERGSLAKNIQYF
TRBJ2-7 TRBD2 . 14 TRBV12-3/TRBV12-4 TGTGCCAGCAGTCCGGGACTAGCTTTCTACGAGCAGTACTTC CASSPGLAFYEQYF
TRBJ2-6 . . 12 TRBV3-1 TGTGCCAGCGCTTCTGGGGCCAACGTCCTGACTTTC CASASGANVLTF
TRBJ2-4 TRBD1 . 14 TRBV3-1 TGTGCCAGCAGCCAATGGAGCAGGGGGCCCGCTCAGTACTTC CASSQWSRGPAQYF
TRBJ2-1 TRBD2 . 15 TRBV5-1 TGCGCCAGCACACAGACTAGCGGGAACTACAATGAGCAGTTCTTC CASTQTSGNYNEQFF
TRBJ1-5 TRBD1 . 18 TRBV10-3 TGTGCCATCAGTGAGGGGCCGGGACAGGGATTTAGCAATCAGCCCCGGCATTTT CAISEGPGQGFSNQPRHF
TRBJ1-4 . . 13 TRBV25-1 TGTGCCAGCCGCCGGGGGCGCGATGAAAAACTGTTTTTT CASRRGRDEKLFF
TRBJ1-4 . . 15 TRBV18 TGTGCCAGCTCACCACCGGGGACGGAAAATGAAAAACTGTTTTTT CASSPPGTENEKLFF
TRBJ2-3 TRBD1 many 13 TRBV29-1 TGCAGCGTTTCAGGGGGCGGCGCAGATACGCAGTATTTT CSVSGGGADTQYF
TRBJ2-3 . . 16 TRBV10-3 TGTGCCATCAGACCTCACGGAGACCCCGCCACAGATACGCAGTATTTT CAIRPHGDPATDTQYF
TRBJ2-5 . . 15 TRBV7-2 TGTGCCAGCAGCCTCTATGCGGGTATTTACAATGAGCAGTACTTC CASSLYAGIYNEQYF
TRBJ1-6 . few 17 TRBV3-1 TGTGCCAGCAGCCAAGTGGGGGTTACGGATATCGGTTCACCCCTCCACTTT CASSQVGVTDIGSPLHF
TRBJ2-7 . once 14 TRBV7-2 TGTGCCAGCAGCTTAGAATCTGGCACCTACGAGCAGTACTTC CASSLESGTYEQYF
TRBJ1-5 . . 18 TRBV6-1 TGTGCCAGCAGCCCCGGGCCCCACTCGATACGGGGCAATCAGCCCCAGCATTTT CASSPGPHSIRGNQPQHF
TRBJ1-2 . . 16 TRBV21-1 TGTGCCAGCAGCAAGTTGGTAACAGGGTCCCCTTATGGCTACACCTTC CASSKLVTGSPYGYTF
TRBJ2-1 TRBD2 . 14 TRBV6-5 TGTGCCGCTAGCGGGGGGGATAGTAGCAATGAGCAGTTCTTC CAASGGDSSNEQFF
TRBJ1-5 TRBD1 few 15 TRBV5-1 TGCGCCAGCAGGCCGACAGGGGCTAGCAATCAGCCCCAGCATTTT CASRPTGASNQPQHF
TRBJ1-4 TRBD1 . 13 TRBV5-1 TGCGCCACCCGACAGGGTTATAATGAAAAACTGTTTTTT CATRQGYNEKLFF
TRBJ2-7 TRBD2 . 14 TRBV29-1 TGCAGCGTTGGTAGCGGGAAGGCGGGGTACGAGCAGTACTTC CSVGSGKAGYEQYF
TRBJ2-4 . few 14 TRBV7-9 TGTGCCAGCAGCTTAGCTGGGGGCGCAAGCATTCAGTACTTC CASSLAGGASIQYF
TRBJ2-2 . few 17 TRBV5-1 TGCGCCAGCAGCTTGGCCGGATCCACAGAGAACACCGGGGAGCTGTTTTTT CASSLAGSTENTGELFF
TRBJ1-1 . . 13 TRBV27 TGTGCCAGCAGTTTCTGGGGGCAGGATGAAGCTTTCTTT CASSFWGQDEAFF
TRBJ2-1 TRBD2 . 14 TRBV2 TGTGCCAGCAGTGAATCGCGGGGGGGCTCTGAGCAGTTCTTC CASSESRGGSEQFF
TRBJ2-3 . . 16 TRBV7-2 TGTGCCAGCAGCTTAGATATCAGGTCTAGCACAGATACGCAGTATTTT CASSLDIRSSTDTQYF
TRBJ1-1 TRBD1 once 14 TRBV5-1 TGCGCCAGCAGCTTGGGGGACAGATACACTGAAGCTTTCTTT CASSLGDRYTEAFF
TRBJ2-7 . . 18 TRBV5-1 TGCGCCAGCAGCCGGGGGACCGGTGTCACCGCGAACACCTACGAGCAGTACTTC CASSRGTGVTANTYEQYF
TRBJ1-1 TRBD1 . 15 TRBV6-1 TGTGCCAGCAGTGAAGTTACAGGGGCCCGCACTGAAGCTTTCTTT CASSEVTGARTEAFF
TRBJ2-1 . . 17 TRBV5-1 TGCGCCAGCAGCTTGGAAGTCGTGGGGATGGGACCCAATGAGCAGTTCTTC CASSLEVVGMGPNEQFF